The 29 T cell receptor beta chains below were found in one sample sequenced in a study of cytomegalovirus exposure and HLA in healthy donors. 60 Vbeta and 13 Jbeta primers were used in PCR. Clones were read by immunoSEQ multiplex PCR, and TCRdb kept only the in-frame ones, dropping some. This listing includes around 74,000 clones. Sequenced input: PBMCs. The receptors here all came from a man aged 45-65 years in good health and CMV-seropositive.

The V and J genes are TRBV6-5 and TRBJ2-5; TRBD2 is a possible D gene (5 bases). The CDR3 runs to 13 residues. Trimming removed 6 bases at V and 3 bases at J, with 11 bases between. Germline V CDR1 and CDR2: MNHEY, SVGAGI. CDR3 DNA sequence: TGTGCCAGCAGCTCCTCGAGGGAAGAGACCCAGTACTTC. Translated: CASSSSREETQYF.

V gene TRBV7-9 combines with J gene TRBJ2-7; 10 positions agree with TRBD1. In germline, CDR1 is SEHNR, CDR2 FQNEAQ (reference sequence). Trimming removed 0 bases from V and 3 bases from J; junction bases left unmatched: 2. The CDR3 is 15 residues long. CDR3 sequence reads: CASSLATGGNYEQYF. In DNA, the CDR3 is TGTGCCAGCAGCTTAGCGACAGGGGGCAACTACGAGCAGTACTTC.

V gene TRBV4-1 combines with J gene TRBJ2-3, with D uncertain. With 1 base removed from V and 2 bases from J, the gap between germline ends came to 7 bases. CDR3 size: 14 residues. Germline CDR1 MGHRA, CDR2 YSYEKL. In DNA form, the CDR3 reads TGCGCCAGCAGCCAAGGAGTACTCACAGATACGCAGTATTTT. This translates into CASSQGVLTDTQYF.

CDR3 loop: CAWSDPSDIQYF. The CDR3 DNA reads TGTGCCTGGAGTGACCCTAGCGACATTCAGTACTTC. V gene TRBV30 combines with J gene TRBJ2-4; the D gene is possibly TRBD2 (6 bases). Between the trimmed V and J ends, which lost 1 base and 8 bases, there was a span of 9 bases. Germline values: CDR1 GTSNPN, CDR2 SVGIG (reference sequence). The CDR3 has 12 residues.

The rearrangement uses TRBV5-1 and TRBJ1-5, with 7 bases lining up with TRBD1. Trimming at V came to 4 bases and at J to 3 bases, leaving 7 bases not matched to a gene. The CDR3 runs to 15 residues. Germline V lookup: CDR1 SGHRS, CDR2 YFSETQ. CDR3 protein: CASSLSTGDNQPQHF. The CDR3 DNA is TGCGCCAGCAGCCTCTCTACAGGGGACAATCAGCCCCAGCATTTT.

This chain's CDR3 is CASSPGQNTEAFF. The CDR3 DNA is TGCGCCAGCAGCCCGGGACAGAACACTGAAGCTTTCTTT. V usage is TRBV4-1 and J usage is TRBJ1-1, with a possible D match to TRBD1 (6 bases). The V and J ends lost 4 bases and 1 base respectively, with 7 bases between them. This CDR3 region has 13 residues. In germline, CDR1 is MGHRA, CDR2 YSYEKL.

The chain recombines TRBV4-2 with TRBJ2-3; 8 bases are shared with TRBD2. The CDR3 length is 15 residues. Trimming cost V 1 base and J 2 bases; bases outside gene matches: 2. CDR1 and CDR2 from the germline V gene are LGHNA and YNFKEQ. CDR3 in amino acids: CASSQAGGPTDTQYF. In DNA form, the CDR3 reads TGTGCCAGCAGCCAAGCGGGGGGGCCCACAGATACGCAGTATTTT.

The CDR3 here is CASSLETGGRNEQFF. The DNA of the CDR3 is TGCGCCAGCAGCTTGGAAACGGGAGGGAGGAATGAGCAGTTCTTC. The rearrangement uses TRBV5-1 and TRBJ2-1, with 8 bases fitting TRBD2. Trimming at V came to 0 bases and at J to 7 bases, leaving 6 bases not matched to a gene. This CDR3 is built from 15 residues. Germline V gene data show CDR1 as SGHRS and CDR2 as YFSETQ.

Worth noting for this clone: This specimen includes other DNA sequences encoding the same CDR3. The chain has TRBV19 and TRBJ2-3, with 7 positions matching TRBD2. The germline gives CDR1 LNHDA, CDR2 SQIVND (reference sequence). The length of the CDR3 is 18 residues. CDR3 residues: CDISKLEGLAVSTDTQYF. The CDR3 region has the DNA TGTGACATCAGCAAGTTGGAGGGTCTAGCGGTTAGCACAGATACGCAGTATTTT.

CDR3 protein: CASSEPNRDRGTEAFF. CDR3 coding DNA: TGCGCCAGCAGTGAGCCGAACAGGGATCGGGGCACTGAAGCTTTCTTT. The chain combines TRBV10-2 with TRBJ1-1, with a possible D match to TRBD1 (6 bases). The V end was cut by 2 bases, the J end by 4 bases, with 17 bases between. The CDR3 consists of 16 residues. The V gene's germline CDR1 is WSHSY and CDR2 SAAADI.

The rearrangement joins TRBV4-1 to TRBJ1-2, with 9 bases matching TRBD1. Trimming removed 1 base from V and 6 bases from J; junction bases left unmatched: 3. CDR1 and CDR2 (germline): MGHRA, YSYEKL. The CDR3 extends over 14 amino acids. CDR3 region: CASSQAGQGNGYTF. The CDR3 DNA reads as TGCGCCAGCAGCCAAGCGGGACAGGGAAATGGCTACACCTTC.

CDR3 in DNA: TGTGCCAGCAGTTTATCGCGACAGCTGAGCTCCTACAATGAGCAGTTCTTC. It is translated as CASSLSRQLSSYNEQFF. The chain recombines TRBV27 with TRBJ2-1, with D perhaps TRBD1 (5 bases). CDR1 and CDR2 from the germline V gene are MNHEY and SMNVEV (reference sequence). This CDR3 is built from 17 residues. V gave up 0 bases and J gave up 0 bases, with 12 bases separating them.

The chain uses TRBV5-6 and TRBJ2-2; D gene uncertain. The germline V gene has CDR1 SGHDT and CDR2 YYEEEE. The CDR3 totals 15 residues. Trimming took off 4 bases at V and 1 base at J, with 11 bases between the two ends. The DNA for the CDR3 is TGTGCCAGCAGCCCCGAGGCGGTGAACACCGGGGAGCTGTTTTTT. Amino acid sequence: CASSPEAVNTGELFF.

This chain links TRBV28 with TRBJ1-5, with D perhaps matching TRBD1 (6 bases). This CDR3 has 15 residues. Germline lookup yields CDR1 MDHEN and CDR2 SYDVKM. Trimming took 9 bases from V and 4 from J, leaving 19 bases between them. CDR3 sequence (DNA): TGTGCCAGTGGAGGGAGGGGGGGAAGTAATCAGCCCCAGCATTTT. Its protein product is CASGGRGGSNQPQHF. The full variable domain, rest sourced from reference TRBV28 and TRBJ1-5, is DVKVTQSSRYLVKRTGEKVFLECVQDMDHENMFWYRQDPGLGLRLIYFSYDVKMKEKGDIPEGYSVSREKKERFSLILESASTNQTSMYLCASGGRGGSNQPQHFGDGTRLSIL.

CDR3 sequence: CASSQRQGTAVRTEAFF. The CDR3 DNA sequence: TGTGCCAGCAGCCAACGACAGGGGACGGCAGTGCGGACTGAAGCTTTCTTT. V is TRBV4-2 and J is TRBJ1-1; 8 bases are shared with TRBD1. The germline V gene has CDR1 LGHNA and CDR2 YNFKEQ. This CDR3 comprises 17 residues. The junction had 13 bases not matched to a gene; V was cut back by 2 bases and J by 5 bases.

V gene TRBV5-5 combines with J gene TRBJ1-2; maybe TRBD1 (5 bases). Germline V gene lookup returns CDR1 SGHKS and CDR2 YYEKEE (reference sequence). V was cut by 0 bases and J by 6 bases, with 21 bases left in between. There are 17 residues in the CDR3. DNA of the CDR3: TGTGCCAGCAGCTTGGACTTAGGGGCTAAATTGGCGGATGGCTACACCTTC. This codes for CASSLDLGAKLADGYTF.

This rearrangement joins TRBV5-1 to TRBJ2-7, with 9 positions matching TRBD2. This CDR3 region has 15 residues. CDR1 is SGHRS, CDR2 YFSETQ, per germline. J was trimmed by 1 base and V by 1 base; bases with no gene match: 3. The CDR3 DNA reads TGCGCCAGCAGCTTGCAAGCGGGGGGTTCCTACGAGCAGTACGTC. This sequence encodes CASSLQAGGSYEQYV.

The rearrangement uses TRBV5-4 and TRBJ1-2, with TRBD1 matching 9 bases. Germline V gene sequence: CDR1 SGHNT, CDR2 YYREEE (reference sequence). This CDR3 is 14 amino acids long. Trimming at V came to 4 bases and at J to 8 bases, leaving 9 bases not matched to a gene. Written as DNA, the CDR3 is TGTGCCAGCAGCCGAAAACAGGGGGCGCAGGGCTACACCTTC. Encoded protein: CASSRKQGAQGYTF.

The V call is TRBV29-1, the J call TRBJ2-4; D is possibly TRBD1 (5 bases). Trimming took 7 bases from V and 9 from J, leaving 13 bases between them. Germline V gene lookup returns CDR1 SQVTM and CDR2 ANQGSEA. This CDR3 region has 11 residues. As DNA, the CDR3 is TGCAGCGGGGGCTCCTGGAGCATTCAGTACTTC. Translating it yields CSGGSWSIQYF.

The rearrangement links TRBV6-4 to TRBJ1-1; D unclear. This CDR3 comprises 13 residues. V was clipped by 4 bases and J by 1 base, with 7 bases between them. Germline V gene lookup returns CDR1 MRHNA and CDR2 SNTAGT. The CDR3 region has the DNA TGTGCCAGCAGTGTTGAGGGGAACACTGAAGCTTTCTTT. Its translation: CASSVEGNTEAFF.

V and J are TRBV5-6 and TRBJ1-5; 8 positions match TRBD1. CDR3 length: 18 residues. V trimming: 4 bases; J trimming: 2 bases; junction bases outside the gene matches: 14. CDR1 and CDR2 from the germline V gene are SGHDT and YYEEEE. Here the CDR3 DNA reads TGTGCCAGCAGCAAGACCCGGGCAGGGGGCGTCGGCAATCAGCCCCAGCATTTT. Its translation: CASSKTRAGGVGNQPQHF.

CDR3 sequence (DNA): TGTGCCACCAGTACGCACAGGGCTTATGGCTACACCTTC. Translation: CATSTHRAYGYTF. The V and J genes are TRBV15 and TRBJ1-2; tentatively, D is TRBD1 (6 bases). CDR1 is LNHNV, CDR2 YYDKDF, per germline (reference sequence). Deletions cut 6 bases from V and 5 bases from J, with 13 bases between. CDR3 length equals 13 residues. Based on the CDR3 plus reference TRBV15 and TRBJ1-2, the full variable domain is DAMVIQNPRYQVTQFGKPVTLSCSQTLNHNVMYWYQQKSSQAPKLLFHYYDKDFNNEADTPDNFQSRRPNTSFCFLDIRSPGLGDTAMYLCATSTHRAYGYTFGSGTRLTVV.

This chain links TRBV5-1 with TRBJ2-2; 8 bases are shared with TRBD1. CDR1 and CDR2 (germline): SGHRS, YFSETQ. V lost 1 base to trimming and J lost 1 base; unmatched junction nucleotides: 9. The CDR3 is made up of 18 amino acids. CDR3 DNA: TGCGCCAGCAGCTTGCTTCCCCCTGGACAGGGGAACACCGGGGAGCTGTTTTTT. Protein product: CASSLLPPGQGNTGELFF. The whole variable domain, filled in from reference TRBV5-1 and TRBJ2-2, reads KAGVTQTPRYLIKTRGQQVTLSCSPISGHRSVSWYQQTPGQGLQFLFEYFSETQRNKGNFPGRFSGRQFSNSRSEMNVSTLELGDSALYLCASSLLPPGQGNTGELFFGEGSRLTVL.

V usage is TRBV5-4 and J usage is TRBJ2-2; tentatively, D is TRBD1 (6 bases). Trimming pared 1 base from V and 5 bases from J, leaving 12 bases between. Germline values: CDR1 SGHNT, CDR2 YYREEE (reference sequence). CDR3 size: 15 residues. The CDR3 loop reads CASSLLGGETGELFF. The CDR3 nucleotides read TGTGCCAGCAGCTTGCTAGGGGGAGAGACCGGGGAGCTGTTTTTT.

The chain carries TRBV19 and TRBJ1-1; tentative D call: TRBD1 (6 bases). Deletions cut 7 bases from V and 1 base from J, with 10 bases between. Germline CDR1 is LNHDA and CDR2 is SQIVND (reference sequence). The CDR3 sequence is 13 residues long. CDR3 region: CASTWTANTEAFF. CDR3 in DNA: TGTGCCAGTACCTGGACAGCGAACACTGAAGCTTTCTTT.

Here the CDR3 DNA reads TGTGCCAGCAGTGAGAGGGCTGAAGCTTTCTTT. Protein product: CASSERAEAFF. The chain joins TRBV6-1 to TRBJ1-1; D is ambiguous. The CDR3 has 11 residues. With 3 bases removed from V and 6 bases from J, the gap between germline ends came to 5 bases. Germline CDR1 MNHNS, CDR2 SASEGT.

The chain combines TRBV11-1 with TRBJ2-5; TRBD2 matches at 13 bases. Per the germline V gene, CDR1 is SGHAT and CDR2 is FQDESV (reference sequence). Trimming cost V 0 bases and J 8 bases; bases outside gene matches: 6. CDR3 length: 16 residues. The CDR3: CASSLARGTSGATQYF. The CDR3 DNA follows: TGTGCCAGCAGCTTAGCAAGGGGGACTAGCGGGGCAACCCAGTACTTC.

The V and J genes are TRBV4-1 and TRBJ2-3; TRBD2 might be the D (6 bases). The germline CDR1 and CDR2 sequences are MGHRA and YSYEKL. The V end was cut by 0 bases, the J end by 4 bases, with 14 bases between. CDR3 length: 16 residues. CDR3 bases: TGCGCCAGCAGCCAAGATTTGGCAGCGGGCGCAGATACGCAGTATTTT. The encoded protein is CASSQDLAAGADTQYF.

This chain uses TRBV5-1 with TRBJ2-5; D may be TRBD2 (5 bases). V was pared by 0 bases and J by 5 bases, with 17 bases between. Germline CDR1 reads SGHRS; CDR2 reads YFSETQ. The CDR3 is made up of 16 amino acids. CDR3 sequence (DNA): TGCGCCAGCAGCTTGGCCGACGGTGGAAGAGGGGAGACCCAGTACTTC. Its translation is CASSLADGGRGETQYF.